This TCR beta chain was sequenced in a study of T cell changes during pregnancy in multiple sclerosis. Repertoires were generated with immunoSEQ multiplex PCR, while TCRdb's copy carries only in-frame clones and drops some. The sample gives around 44,000 clones, around 93% of which show up once; around 8.1% is in the top ten. CDR1 SGHNT and CDR2 YYREEE come from the germline V gene (reference sequence). The CDR3 has 13 amino acids. Germline trimming cut 2 bases from V and 4 bases from J; bases unmatched to any gene: 2. The chain joins TRBV5-4 to TRBJ2-7; 8 positions agree with TRBD1. Source: CD8+ T cells from peripheral blood mononuclear cells, taken in the third trimester of pregnancy. The TCR originated in a female donor with multiple sclerosis, enrolled in a pregnancy study. The DNA for the CDR3 is TGTGCCAGCAGCTTTCAGGGGGCATACGAGCAGTACTTC. Its translation: CASSFQGAYEQYF.